This entry lists 20 T cell receptor beta chains sequenced from one sample in a study of blood T cell repertoires in COVID-19. Sequencing used immunoSEQ multiplex PCR; TCRdb keeps in-frame clones, though not all of them. Of around 300,000 clones listed, 88% are singletons. The sequencing sample was made of PBMCs or T cells enriched from blood (not recorded which). Receptor source: a woman in her 30s who had recovered from COVID-19.

This chain connects TRBV29-1 to TRBJ1-4; maybe TRBD1 (5 bases). The CDR3 runs 14 residues. Trimming removed 3 bases at V and 0 bases at J, with 8 bases between. CDR1 and CDR2 from the germline V gene are SQVTM and ANQGSEA. In DNA, the CDR3 is TGCAGCGTTGAGGGGGGTGCAACTAATGAAAAACTGTTTTTT. As protein: CSVEGGATNEKLFF.

Here the CDR3 reads CASSLATWRDLGYEQYF. The CDR3 nucleotides are TGTGCCAGCAGCTTAGCCACCTGGAGGGACTTAGGGTACGAGCAGTACTTC. J is TRBJ2-7 and V is TRBV11-2, with D maybe TRBD2 (6 bases). Germline CDR1 reads SGHAT; CDR2 reads FQNNGV. The CDR3 has 17 amino acids. The ends were cut back, 1 base at V and 4 bases at J, with 20 bases in the middle.

The chain combines TRBV5-4 with TRBJ1-2, with a weak D call TRBD1 (6 bases). The germline V gene encodes CDR1 SGHNT and CDR2 YYREEE (reference sequence). The length of the CDR3 is 14 residues. Trimming left V 6 bases short and J 2 bases short, with 14 bases between. This CDR3 reads CASTSGTPNYGYTF. Here the CDR3 DNA reads TGTGCCAGCACCTCCGGGACACCGAACTATGGCTACACCTTC.

The chain joins TRBV6-4 to TRBJ2-7; TRBD1 matches 9 bases. The CDR3 consists of 16 residues. From germline, CDR1 is MRHNA and CDR2 SNTAGT. The V and J ends lost 7 bases and 4 bases, in that order; junction bases with no gene match: 14. The CDR3 coding sequence is TGTGCCAGCACTTCCTCGGACAGGGGATCCCAATACGAGCAGTACTTC. This sequence encodes CASTSSDRGSQYEQYF.

The chain is built from TRBV11-3 and TRBJ2-1, with D perhaps matching TRBD2 (6 bases). Germline values: CDR1 SGHNT, CDR2 YENEEA. This CDR3 comprises 16 residues. With 4 bases removed from V and 10 bases from J, the gap between germline ends came to 23 bases. This CDR3 is CASSSPQHSSAGEQFF. The CDR3 bases are TGTGCCAGCAGCTCCCCACAGCATTCCTCCGCGGGGGAGCAGTTCTTC.

J is TRBJ2-7 and V is TRBV7-8; 8 bases agree with TRBD2. Trimming removed 4 bases from V and 2 bases from J; junction bases left unmatched: 4. Germline values: CDR1 SGHVS, CDR2 FQNEAQ. The CDR3 has 14 amino acids. CDR3 DNA sequence: TGTGCCAGCAGCTCGACCGGGAGGGCCTACGAGCAGTACTTC. Residues: CASSSTGRAYEQYF.

The CDR3 sequence is CASSRGQEAFF. The CDR3 bases are TGTGCCAGCAGCCGAGGACAGGAAGCTTTCTTT. The rearrangement links TRBV6-6 to TRBJ1-1, with a weak D call TRBD1 (6 bases). CDR1 is MNHNY, CDR2 SVGAGI, per germline (reference sequence). The CDR3 is made up of 11 amino acids. The germline V and J ends were trimmed by 6 bases and 8 bases, with 10 bases remaining between them.

The chain couples TRBV5-5 to TRBJ1-1; 8 positions match TRBD1. The V and J ends lost 4 bases and 4 bases, in that order; junction bases with no gene match: 9. This CDR3 is built from 15 residues. Germline CDR1 is SGHKS and CDR2 is YYEKEE (reference sequence). The CDR3 region has the DNA TGTGCCAGCAGCCCGACAGGGGCTAAGGGCACTGAAGCTTTCTTT. Translated: CASSPTGAKGTEAFF.

The chain employs TRBV5-6 and TRBJ1-2, with D perhaps matching TRBD1 (6 bases). The CDR3 length is 12 residues. The germline V and J ends were trimmed by 1 base and 8 bases, with 9 bases remaining between them. Per germline, CDR1 SGHDT and CDR2 YYEEEE. The CDR3 DNA reads as TGTGCCAGCAGCTTGTCCGGGACAGGCTACACCTTC. Translating gives CASSLSGTGYTF.

The chain combines TRBV18 with TRBJ2-5; no clear D. V was clipped by 4 bases and J by 2 bases, with 14 bases between them. CDR1 and CDR2 from the germline V gene are KGHSH and LQKENI. The CDR3 length is 15 residues. In DNA, the CDR3 is TGTGCCAGCTCACGGCCCTCGCCTCTTCAAGAGACCCAGTACTTC. Protein product: CASSRPSPLQETQYF.

The V gene is TRBV5-1, the J gene TRBJ1-4; perhaps TRBD1 as D (5 bases). This CDR3 comprises 13 residues. Germline V gives CDR1 SGHRS, CDR2 YFSETQ. Trimming left V 6 bases short and J 6 bases short, with 12 bases between. CDR3 sequence reads: CASKNGGDEKLFF. The DNA for the CDR3 is TGCGCCAGCAAGAATGGAGGGGATGAAAAACTGTTTTTT.

V and J are TRBV30 and TRBJ2-2; D perhaps matches TRBD1 (5 bases). The CDR3 has 12 residues. Germline CDR1 and CDR2: GTSNPN and SVGIG (reference sequence). Trimming took 2 bases from V and 7 from J, leaving 8 bases between them. CDR3 sequence: CAWSSTVGELFF. DNA for the CDR3: TGTGCCTGGAGTTCGACAGTCGGGGAGCTGTTTTTT.

The J gene is TRBJ1-6, the V gene TRBV11-2; tentative D call: TRBD1 (6 bases). Germline V gives CDR1 SGHAT, CDR2 FQNNGV. Deletions cut 4 bases from V and 8 bases from J, with 15 bases between. This CDR3 has 15 amino acids. CDR3 DNA sequence: TGTGCCAGCAGCTCCCTAGGGGGATCACATTCACCCCTCCACTTT. Its translation: CASSSLGGSHSPLHF.

The chain couples TRBV30 to TRBJ2-7; 7 nucleotides match TRBD1. The CDR3 sequence is 13 residues long. CDR1 and CDR2 (germline): GTSNPN, SVGIG (reference sequence). V dropped 5 bases and J dropped 3; count of bases not matched to a gene: 7. The CDR3 sequence is CAWSTYRGYEQYF. The CDR3 DNA is TGTGCCTGGTCCACTTACAGGGGCTACGAGCAGTACTTC. Drawing the rest from reference TRBV30 and TRBJ2-7, the complete variable domain is SQTIHQWPATLVQPVGSPLSLECTVEGTSNPNLYWYRQAAGRGLQLLFYSVGIGQISSEVPQNLSASRPQDRQFILSSKKLLLSDSGFYLCAWSTYRGYEQYFGPGTRLTVT.

V and J are TRBV5-1 and TRBJ2-3; TRBD2 matches at 11 bases. The V gene end was trimmed by 3 bases and the J gene end by 2 bases; junction bases not matched to a gene: 14. Germline values: CDR1 SGHRS, CDR2 YFSETQ. The CDR3 contains 19 residues. The CDR3 is CASSSYPGLAGGSTDTQYF. DNA for the CDR3: TGCGCCAGCAGCTCTTACCCGGGGCTAGCGGGGGGATCCACAGATACGCAGTATTTT.

This chain joins TRBV29-1 and TRBJ2-2, with D possibly TRBD1 on 5 matching bases. Trimming removed 6 bases from V and 7 bases from J, with 12 bases in between. This CDR3 has 12 amino acids. Germline-derived CDR1 and CDR2 are SQVTM and ANQGSEA. The CDR3 region is CSVMEGDGELFF. The CDR3 coding sequence is TGCAGCGTAATGGAAGGGGACGGGGAGCTGTTTTTT.

This clone was picked up a small number of times. The genes are TRBV7-9 and TRBJ1-2, with a possible D match to TRBD1 (5 bases). Germline CDR1 is SEHNR and CDR2 is FQNEAQ (reference sequence). Deletions cut 6 bases from V and 7 bases from J, with 12 bases between. The CDR3 is made up of 12 amino acids. CDR3 DNA sequence: TGTGCCAGCAGTACGGGGGTTAGTGGCTACACCTTC. Its translation: CASSTGVSGYTF. The full variable domain, rest sourced from reference TRBV7-9 and TRBJ1-2, is DTGVSQNPRHKITKRGQNVTFRCDPISEHNRLYWYRQTLGQGPEFLTYFQNEAQLEKSRLLSDRFSAERPKGSFSTLEIQRTEQGDSAMYLCASSTGVSGYTFGSGTRLTVV.

This clone was seen only once. This chain joins TRBV28 and TRBJ2-7; 7 nucleotides agree with TRBD1. After removal of 7 bases from V and 0 bases from J, the junction contained 9 bases not matched to a gene. CDR3 length: 15 residues. Germline V gene data show CDR1 as MDHEN and CDR2 as SYDVKM. The CDR3 DNA reads as TGTGCCAGCATCCCACAGGGGTCTAGCTCCTACGAGCAGTACTTC. This gives the protein CASIPQGSSSYEQYF.

V and J are TRBV3-1 (or the pseudogene TRBV3-2) and TRBJ1-1, with D unresolved. CDR3 length equals 12 residues. Germline lookup yields CDR1 LGHDT and CDR2 YNNKEL (reference sequence). Trimming left V 1 base short and J 7 bases short, with 7 bases between. The CDR3 sequence: CASSQGEGEAFF. For the CDR3, the DNA is TGTGCCAGCAGCCAAGGAGAGGGTGAAGCTTTCTTT.

This clone is a singleton in its sample. The chain links TRBV28 to TRBJ2-5; D remains unclear. From germline, CDR1 is MDHEN and CDR2 SYDVKM. Between the trimmed V and J ends, which lost 6 bases and 7 bases, there was a span of 6 bases. There are 10 residues in the CDR3. CDR3 amino acids: CASRGATQYF. In DNA form, the CDR3 reads TGTGCCAGCAGGGGCGCGACCCAGTACTTC. Looking up the rest from reference TRBV28 and TRBJ2-5 gives the full variable domain: DVKVTQSSRYLVKRTGEKVFLECVQDMDHENMFWYRQDPGLGLRLIYFSYDVKMKEKGDIPEGYSVSREKKERFSLILESASTNQTSMYLCASRGATQYFGPGTRLLVL.